This entry lists 3 T cell receptor beta chains sequenced from one sample in a study of graft-versus-host responses after intestinal transplantation (dated by TCRdb to about 2021). Antigens for these TCRs are unknown. Library construction relied on the immunoSEQ multiplex PCR assay. TCRdb's version of the immuneACCESS table is confined to in-frame rearrangements and falls short of the full clone set. An unresolved V gene accounts for under half of the shortfall where checked; the remainder is of unknown origin. A total of about 100,000 clones appear in this sample, roughly 87% of them only once. In total, the top ten clones hold roughly 0.95% of the sample. Per the publication, the time point label means: cells obtained before transplantation from donor or recipient. Sequenced material: unstimulated CD4+ T cells sorted from spleen or lymph node cells, taken before transplant. The receptor set was obtained from a human donor who was the organ donor for an intestinal transplant.

The V and J genes are TRBV6-5 and TRBJ1-1, with TRBD1 as a possible D gene (6 bases). CDR3 length: 12 residues. Germline CDR1 is MNHEY and CDR2 is SVGAGI. V was clipped by 8 bases and J by 4 bases, with 11 bases between them. The CDR3 coding sequence is TGTGCCAGCGGGAGGGGGGGCACTGAAGCTTTCTTT. It encodes CASGRGGTEAFF.

The chain has TRBV28 and TRBJ1-5, with 9 bases matching TRBD1. The ends lost 6 bases at V and 5 bases at J; junction bases unmatched: 5. The CDR3 has 14 residues. The germline CDR1 and CDR2 sequences are MDHEN and SYDVKM. The CDR3 is CASRQGARDQPQHF. The CDR3 nucleotides are TGTGCCAGCAGACAGGGGGCGCGGGATCAGCCCCAGCATTTT.

This clone was counted only a few times. The chain uses TRBV10-3 and TRBJ1-1, with TRBD1 matching 9 bases. This CDR3 contains 14 residues. V was pared by 3 bases and J by 9 bases, with 8 bases of the junction left unmatched. Germline V gene data show CDR1 as ENHRY and CDR2 as SYGVKD. The CDR3 reads CAISDSDRGRQAFF. The DNA of the CDR3 is TGTGCCATCAGTGATTCGGACAGGGGAAGGCAAGCTTTCTTT.